Reported below is one T cell receptor (beta chain). This sample is part of a study of blood T cell repertoires in COVID-19. Repertoires were generated with immunoSEQ multiplex PCR, while TCRdb's copy carries only in-frame clones and drops some. The top ten hold approximately 8.1% of the sample, which has about 170,000 clones, about 85% seen once. In germline, CDR1 is SGHTA, CDR2 FQGNSA. The CDR3 extends over 14 amino acids. V was shortened by 3 bases and J by 1 base, with 9 bases between the two germline ends. The clonotype comes from a woman older than 75 with COVID-19, enrolled during active disease. Source material: peripheral blood. This chain links TRBV7-2 with TRBJ1-1, with no clear D. This CDR3 reads CASSFYHTNTEAFF. CDR3 bases: TGTGCCAGCAGCTTCTACCATACGAACACTGAAGCTTTCTTT.